A selection of T cell receptor beta chains follows, all from one sample in a study of regulatory T cells in long-lasting Graves disease. MiXCR was run by TCRdb on the multiplex PCR reads, yielding one entry per CDR3 protein. The table lists about 340,000 distinct CDR3 sequences, roughly a fifth of them singletons, with 25% to 30% in the top ten. Here the sequenced sample was peripheral blood mononuclear cells (PBMCs), taken when the disease was refractory, from a patient treated with antithyroid drugs. The source of these receptors is a female donor with Graves disease. The CDR3 runs from the conserved cysteine through the conserved F or W. A D gene is named only where the DNA matches it firmly.

V	J	D	CDR3
TRBV6-5	TRBJ1-5	NA	CASSWRTDDQPQHF
TRBV12-3/TRBV12-4	TRBJ1-5	NA	CASSLVAASHQPQHF
TRBV4-1	TRBJ2-7	NA	CASSQEETVIREQYF
TRBV28	TRBJ2-7	TRBD1	CASSPHSTGGYEQYF
TRBV12-3/TRBV12-4	TRBJ2-3	TRBD2	CASSLQSRLAVNTDTQYF
TRBV12-5	TRBJ2-6	NA	CASGGSTSGANVLTF
TRBV4-1	TRBJ2-7	NA	CASSQVPAGYEQYF
TRBV7-2	TRBJ2-6	NA	CASSLDRAFSGANVLTF
TRBV28	TRBJ1-6	TRBD1	CASSSGGELNSPLHF
TRBV5-1	TRBJ2-1	TRBD2	CASSVGLAGVNNEQFF
TRBV2	TRBJ2-7	NA	CASSEIDYGGPSYEQYF
TRBV5-1	TRBJ2-5	TRBD2	CASSLGLAGVSETQYF
TRBV4-1	TRBJ1-2	NA	CASSQTETGDYGYTF
TRBV6-2/TRBV6-3	TRBJ1-2	NA	CASSQDQGVVGYTF
TRBV7-2	TRBJ1-4	NA	CASGRGGNEKLFF
TRBV7-2	TRBJ1-3	NA	CASSPQDTSGNTIYF
TRBV5-5	TRBJ1-3	NA	CASSLEQVSGNTIYF
TRBV12-5	TRBJ1-6	TRBD1	CASGPDRGGYNSPLHF
TRBV9	TRBJ1-2	TRBD1	CASSANRGASYGYTF
TRBV12-3/TRBV12-4	TRBJ2-2	TRBD2	CASRLQRGGANTGELFF
TRBV7-3	TRBJ2-5	NA	CASSLNGRRETQYF
TRBV30	TRBJ2-2	NA	CAWSAGFTGELFF
TRBV5-4	TRBJ2-5	NA	CASSRPAGSRETQYF
TRBV15	TRBJ2-5	TRBD1	CATRELGQGARPQYF
TRBV12-3/TRBV12-4	TRBJ1-2	TRBD1	CASSFGGQGALGYTF
TRBV7-2	TRBJ1-5	NA	CASSLFARANSNQPQHF
TRBV15	TRBJ1-2	TRBD1	CATSGLGQGRYGYTF
TRBV6-2/TRBV6-3	TRBJ2-4	NA	CASSYVKGVIQYF
TRBV19	TRBJ2-7	NA	CASSISGPKQGLDYEQYF
TRBV5-1	TRBJ1-1	NA	CASRLVLVTEAFF
TRBV28	TRBJ2-2	NA	CASRLSGGGTGELFF
TRBV10-3	TRBJ2-2	TRBD2	CAISRLAGNTGELFF
TRBV19	TRBJ2-2	TRBD2	CASSISGGNTGELFF
TRBV3-1	TRBJ1-1	NA	CASSPMGGPVNTEAFF
TRBV3-1	TRBJ1-1	NA	CASSQAGWGQNTEAFF
TRBV10-3	TRBJ1-1	NA	CAISRHPDGLSTEAFF
TRBV6-2/TRBV6-3	TRBJ2-7	NA	CASSHEGHYEQYF
TRBV2	TRBJ1-2	NA	CASTLGGDSRSYTF
TRBV19	TRBJ1-2	NA	CAISSRGDYGYTF
TRBV29-1	TRBJ2-7	NA	CSVEGGLGSYEQYF
TRBV7-8	TRBJ2-2	NA	CASSSRPRTAFNTGELFF
TRBV2	TRBJ2-5	NA	CASSGGPGETQYF
TRBV7-2	TRBJ1-6	TRBD1	CASSLVGTGNSPLHF
TRBV28	TRBJ1-5	NA	CASTSYGGLSQPQHF
TRBV5-8	TRBJ2-7	NA	CASSLVFSHEQYF
TRBV12-5	TRBJ2-2	TRBD2	CASGLVLAGLITGELFF
TRBV18	TRBJ1-2	NA	CASSPNLQGRGYTF
TRBV20-1	TRBJ2-3	TRBD1	CSATSDRGSDTQYF
TRBV20-1	TRBJ1-6	TRBD1	CSARDRGYNSPLHF
TRBV27	TRBJ2-3	NA	CASSLFSETSTDTQYF
TRBV20-1	TRBJ1-2	TRBD1	CSAAGTGVGYTF
TRBV5-5	TRBJ1-5	TRBD1	CASTIQGVGNQPQHF
TRBV28	TRBJ2-5	TRBD2	CASSLLGLAGGPFRETQYF
TRBV29-1	TRBJ2-7	NA	CSVALMGRGYEQYF
TRBV11-2	TRBJ2-1	NA	CASRTTVSSYNEQFF
TRBV29-1	TRBJ1-5	NA	CSVGHQPQHF
TRBV28	TRBJ1-4	TRBD1	CASSSSGGWLEKLFF
TRBV10-3	TRBJ1-1	TRBD1	CAISEGVHRGRRTEAFF
TRBV5-1	TRBJ1-1	NA	CASSLAARVDTEAFF
TRBV6-2/TRBV6-3	TRBJ1-2	NA	CASKPAARDGYTF